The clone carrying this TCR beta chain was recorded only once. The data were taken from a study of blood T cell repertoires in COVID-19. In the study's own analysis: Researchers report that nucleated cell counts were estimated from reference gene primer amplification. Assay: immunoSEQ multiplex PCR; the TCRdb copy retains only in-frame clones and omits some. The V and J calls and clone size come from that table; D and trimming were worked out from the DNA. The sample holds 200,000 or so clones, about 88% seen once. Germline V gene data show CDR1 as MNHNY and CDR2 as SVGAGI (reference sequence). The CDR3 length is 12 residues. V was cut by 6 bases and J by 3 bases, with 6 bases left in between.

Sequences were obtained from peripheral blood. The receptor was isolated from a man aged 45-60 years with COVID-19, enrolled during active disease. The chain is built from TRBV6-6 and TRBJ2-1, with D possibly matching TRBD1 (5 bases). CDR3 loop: CASRGLYNEQFF. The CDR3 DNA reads TGTGCCAGCAGGGGGCTCTACAATGAGCAGTTCTTC.